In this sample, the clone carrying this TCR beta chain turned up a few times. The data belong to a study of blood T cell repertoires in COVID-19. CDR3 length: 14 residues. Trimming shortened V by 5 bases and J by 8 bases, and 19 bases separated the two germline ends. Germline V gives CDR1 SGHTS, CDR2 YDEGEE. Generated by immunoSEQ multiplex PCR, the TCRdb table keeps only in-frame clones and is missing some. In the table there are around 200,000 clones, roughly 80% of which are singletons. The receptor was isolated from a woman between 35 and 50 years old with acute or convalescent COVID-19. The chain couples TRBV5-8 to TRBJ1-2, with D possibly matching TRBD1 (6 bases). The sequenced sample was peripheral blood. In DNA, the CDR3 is TGTGCCAGCAGGGGGACACATTTAGGTAGAGGCTACACCTTC. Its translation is CASRGTHLGRGYTF.